These 27 T cell receptor beta chains were sequenced from one sample in a study of CD8 T cells in Susac syndrome (dated by TCRdb to 2018 to 2020). The library was prepared using the immunoSEQ multiplex PCR assay. RNA was extracted using the RNeasy kit, and roughly 0.5 to 1 microgram was reverse transcribed with random hexamers. TCRdb applied fastp at Q25 and MiXCR to the public reads, then kept only in-frame beta chains. Each record represents a unique CDR3 protein, reported with the most common genes and DNA among its rows. The sample has about 53,000 distinct CDR3 sequences on record, 95% of them singletons. The top ten clonotypes cover less than 0.8% of the sample. Sequences were obtained from CD8+ T cells from PBMCs. All receptors derive from a human donor with Susac syndrome.

For the CDR3, the DNA is TGCAGCGTTGAAGATCGGACAGGGTACTACGAGCAGTACTTC. Translation: CSVEDRTGYYEQYF. The chain joins TRBV29-1 to TRBJ2-7, with 8 bases matching TRBD1. This CDR3 spans 14 amino acids. Trimming cost V 0 bases and J 3 bases; bases outside gene matches: 4. Per the germline V gene, CDR1 is SQVTM and CDR2 is ANQGSEA.

The chain couples TRBV7-9 to TRBJ2-7, with 9 bases aligning to TRBD2. Germline values: CDR1 SEHNR, CDR2 FQNEAQ (reference sequence). The CDR3 is made up of 14 amino acids. Trimming cost V 1 base and J 6 bases; bases outside gene matches: 4. This CDR3 is CASSLGGLAREQYF. In DNA form, the CDR3 reads TGTGCCAGCAGCTTAGGAGGACTAGCGCGCGAGCAGTACTTC.

V usage is TRBV27 and J usage is TRBJ1-5; 7 nucleotides align to TRBD1. J was trimmed by 0 bases and V by 10 bases; bases with no gene match: 9. In germline, CDR1 is MNHEY, CDR2 SMNVEV (reference sequence). The CDR3 runs to 15 residues. The CDR3 bases are TGTGCCACAAAGGCAGGGGGTTATAGCAATCAGCCCCAGCATTTT. Protein: CATKAGGYSNQPQHF.

The V and J genes are TRBV15 and TRBJ1-1; D not certain. The V gene lost 1 base and the J gene lost 0 bases, with 9 bases spanning the gap. There are 15 residues in the CDR3. Looked up from germline, CDR1 is LNHNV and CDR2 is YYDKDF (reference sequence). The DNA for the CDR3 is TGTGCCACCAGCAGAGGTAACTTCATGAACACTGAAGCTTTCTTT. Encoded protein: CATSRGNFMNTEAFF.

J is TRBJ2-7 and V is TRBV9, with D uncertain. The CDR3 spans 15 residues. Between the trimmed V and J ends, which lost 0 bases and 3 bases, there was a span of 13 bases. The germline V gene has CDR1 SGDLS and CDR2 YYNGEE. The CDR3 is CASSVVADTDYEQYF. Here the CDR3 DNA reads TGTGCCAGCAGCGTAGTCGCCGACACTGACTACGAGCAGTACTTC.

The chain employs TRBV4-2 and TRBJ2-4; 7 positions match TRBD1. CDR1 and CDR2 from the germline V gene are LGHNA and YNFKEQ. The CDR3 runs to 20 residues. Trimming cost V 4 bases and J 0 bases; bases outside gene matches: 18. As DNA, the CDR3 is TGTGCCAGCAGCCCGGACAGGAGAGGTGTTCCGAAAGCAGCCAAAAACATTCAGTACTTC. Amino acids: CASSPDRRGVPKAAKNIQYF.

This chain links TRBV19 with TRBJ2-1; D not resolved. Trimming took off 3 bases at V and 5 bases at J, with 14 bases between the two ends. The CDR3 runs to 15 residues. CDR1 is LNHDA, CDR2 SQIVND, per germline (reference sequence). CDR3 protein: CASSIGSTGNNEQFF. The CDR3 DNA reads as TGTGCCAGTAGTATTGGAAGCACCGGAAACAATGAGCAGTTCTTC.

The rearrangement joins TRBV29-1 to TRBJ2-2, with D tentatively TRBD1 (5 bases). Trimming cost V 7 bases and J 1 base, with 7 bases left between them. The CDR3 has 12 amino acids. Per germline, CDR1 SQVTM and CDR2 ANQGSEA. The CDR3 loop reads CSADRNTGELFF. Here the CDR3 DNA reads TGCAGCGCTGACAGGAACACCGGGGAGCTGTTTTTT.

V and J are TRBV12-3 or TRBV12-4 and TRBJ1-6, with D unresolved. This CDR3 region has 14 residues. With 1 base removed from V and 6 bases from J, the gap between germline ends came to 7 bases. The CDR3: CASSLVGPNSPLHF. The CDR3 coding sequence is TGTGCCAGCAGTTTAGTGGGTCCTAATTCACCCCTCCACTTT.

The chain recombines TRBV7-9 with TRBJ2-5; TRBD2 matches 10 bases. The CDR3 is 16 residues long. CDR1 is SEHNR and CDR2 is FQNEAQ in the germline V gene (reference sequence). Unmatched junction bases numbered 9, after V lost 5 bases and J lost 3 bases. CDR3: CASSASGGAIEETQYF. The CDR3 DNA is TGTGCCAGCAGCGCAAGCGGGGGGGCCATAGAAGAGACCCAGTACTTC.

This sequence joins TRBV27 and TRBJ2-7; D remains ambiguous. V was pared by 3 bases and J by 7 bases, with 19 bases between. Per germline, CDR1 MNHEY and CDR2 SMNVEV (reference sequence). This CDR3 is 15 amino acids long. CDR3 loop: CASSFAADRIKEQYF. The CDR3 nucleotides read TGTGCCAGCAGTTTTGCCGCCGACCGAATCAAGGAGCAGTACTTC.

The V call is TRBV14, the J call TRBJ2-5, with D tentatively TRBD2 (7 bases). The CDR3 contains 20 residues. V was cut by 0 bases and J by 2 bases, with 25 bases left in between. From germline, CDR1 is SGHDN and CDR2 FVKESK. The CDR3 DNA follows: TGTGCCAGCAGCCAAGATCAGCGGGACATCACGATGGTCCGGCAAGAGACCCAGTACTTC. It encodes CASSQDQRDITMVRQETQYF.

This rearrangement joins TRBV10-3 to TRBJ2-7, with a possible D match to TRBD1 (5 bases). Trimming left V 6 bases short and J 2 bases short, with 17 bases between. Germline assignment: CDR1 ENHRY and CDR2 SYGVKD. This CDR3 spans 15 amino acids. CDR3 loop: CAISPPDRNTYEQYF. CDR3 bases: TGTGCCATCAGCCCCCCTGACAGAAATACCTACGAGCAGTACTTC.

This chain uses TRBV6-5 with TRBJ2-7; tentatively, D is TRBD1 (5 bases). CDR1 and CDR2 (germline): MNHEY, SVGAGI. CDR3 length: 13 amino acids. V was shortened by 2 bases and J by 4 bases, with 9 bases between the two germline ends. The CDR3 DNA reads TGTGCCAGCAGTTACCATGACAGATACGAGCAGTACTTC. Encoded protein: CASSYHDRYEQYF.

The CDR3 nucleotides read TGCAGTGCTAGGGACGGACTAGCGGGCCCTTACTACGAGCAGTACTTC. Protein product: CSARDGLAGPYYEQYF. The chain uses TRBV20-1 and TRBJ2-7; 11 nucleotides line up with TRBD2. This CDR3 spans 16 amino acids. From germline, CDR1 is DFQATT and CDR2 SNEGSKA (reference sequence). Trimming cost V 3 bases and J 3 bases; bases outside gene matches: 10.

This chain links TRBV12-3 or TRBV12-4 with TRBJ2-7; D assignment may be TRBD1 or TRBD2 (7 bases each). The ends were cut back, 6 bases at V and 6 bases at J, with 21 bases in the middle. The CDR3 contains 15 residues. CDR3 bases: TGTGCCAGCAGCCAGGGGGGCGGGGGCCGGCCCGAGCAGTACTTC. Translation: CASSQGGGGRPEQYF.

This sequence joins TRBV19 and TRBJ2-6, with D tentatively TRBD1 or TRBD2 (5 bases each). V gave up 8 bases and J gave up 0 bases, with 11 bases separating them. The CDR3 contains 15 residues. In germline, CDR1 is LNHDA, CDR2 SQIVND (reference sequence). As DNA, the CDR3 is TGTGCCAGTGGGACGGATCGCTCTGGGGCCAACGTCCTGACTTTC. Translation: CASGTDRSGANVLTF.

This chain's CDR3 is CASSRPQSGGHHEQYF. CDR3 DNA sequence: TGTGCCAGCAGCCGTCCCCAGAGCGGGGGCCACCACGAGCAGTACTTC. This chain connects TRBV7-6 to TRBJ2-7; 8 nucleotides agree with TRBD2. The CDR3 totals 16 residues. Germline CDR1 reads SGHVS; CDR2 reads FNYEAQ. V was pared by 5 bases and J by 5 bases, with 14 bases of the junction left unmatched.

This clonotype was detected only a few times. The chain has TRBV5-1 and TRBJ2-3; the D is unclear. Germline V CDR1 and CDR2: SGHRS, YFSETQ. CDR3 length: 15 amino acids. Trimming took off 0 bases at V and 2 bases at J, with 10 bases between the two ends. CDR3 DNA: TGCGCCAGCAGCTTGGAGGGCGCGGTCACAGATACGCAGTATTTT. This gives the protein CASSLEGAVTDTQYF.

The genes are TRBV6-2 or TRBV6-3 and TRBJ2-1; D unresolved. CDR3 size: 13 residues. CDR1 and CDR2 from the germline V gene are MNHEY and SVGEGT. V was pared by 2 bases and J by 3 bases, with 5 bases between. The CDR3 DNA follows: TGTGCCAGCAGTTACCTGGGCTACAATGAGCAGTTCTTC. Translated, it gives CASSYLGYNEQFF.

This chain joins TRBV4-2 and TRBJ2-5; no firm D call. Germline CDR1 LGHNA, CDR2 YNFKEQ. V lost 4 bases and J 5 bases, leaving 14 bases between the germline ends. This CDR3 has 14 residues. The CDR3 sequence is CASSPSLVVETQYF. CDR3 DNA: TGTGCCAGCAGCCCTTCGCTGGTGGTGGAGACCCAGTACTTC.

V is TRBV20-1 and J is TRBJ2-3, with 15 bases lining up with TRBD2. Unmatched junction bases numbered 5, after V lost 3 bases and J lost 4 bases. Germline lookup yields CDR1 DFQATT and CDR2 SNEGSKA (reference sequence). This CDR3 has 16 residues. The CDR3, as DNA: TGCAGTGCTAGGGGGGGACTAGCGGGGGGCCCAGATACGCAGTATTTT. This translates into CSARGGLAGGPDTQYF.

The V call is TRBV20-1, the J call TRBJ2-2, with a weak D call TRBD2 (6 bases). V was shortened by 4 bases and J by 2 bases, with 11 bases between the two germline ends. Germline values: CDR1 DFQATT, CDR2 SNEGSKA (reference sequence). The CDR3 runs 14 residues. CDR3 in amino acids: CSATGTPNTGELFF. The CDR3 DNA sequence: TGCAGTGCTACCGGGACTCCTAACACCGGGGAGCTGTTTTTT.

The CDR3 sequence: CSAAEGPASTDTQYF. CDR3 nucleotides: TGCAGTGCCGCAGAGGGGCCAGCCAGCACAGATACGCAGTATTTT. The chain uses TRBV20-1 and TRBJ2-3; D assignment may be TRBD1 or TRBD2 (5 bases each). CDR1 is DFQATT, CDR2 SNEGSKA, per germline (reference sequence). The ends were cut back, 6 bases at V and 0 bases at J, with 16 bases in the middle. The CDR3 consists of 15 residues.

The chain has TRBV12-5 and TRBJ2-3, with a possible D match to TRBD2 (6 bases). CDR1 LGHNT and CDR2 FRNRAP come from the germline V gene. This CDR3 contains 16 residues. V gave up 1 base and J gave up 2 bases, with 13 bases separating them. In DNA, the CDR3 is TGTGCTAGTGGTTTGGCCACTAGCAGGGCCACAGATACGCAGTATTTT. Translating it yields CASGLATSRATDTQYF.

The chain links TRBV29-1 to TRBJ2-5; 10 bases map to TRBD2. J lost 10 bases, V lost 0 bases, and 5 bases had no gene match. The CDR3 totals 13 residues. The germline V gene has CDR1 SQVTM and CDR2 ANQGSEA. The CDR3 DNA reads as TGCAGCGTTGAAGATCTAGCGGGGGCCCACCAGTACTTC. It specifies CSVEDLAGAHQYF.

The chain joins TRBV20-1 to TRBJ2-1; 11 positions match TRBD2. Germline lookup yields CDR1 DFQATT and CDR2 SNEGSKA (reference sequence). V gave up 6 bases and J gave up 2 bases; unmatched junction bases: 12. The CDR3 is 17 amino acids. The CDR3 loop is CSAFFSSGGSTYNEQFF. The CDR3 region has the DNA TGCAGTGCGTTTTTCTCTAGCGGGGGGTCCACCTACAATGAGCAGTTCTTC.